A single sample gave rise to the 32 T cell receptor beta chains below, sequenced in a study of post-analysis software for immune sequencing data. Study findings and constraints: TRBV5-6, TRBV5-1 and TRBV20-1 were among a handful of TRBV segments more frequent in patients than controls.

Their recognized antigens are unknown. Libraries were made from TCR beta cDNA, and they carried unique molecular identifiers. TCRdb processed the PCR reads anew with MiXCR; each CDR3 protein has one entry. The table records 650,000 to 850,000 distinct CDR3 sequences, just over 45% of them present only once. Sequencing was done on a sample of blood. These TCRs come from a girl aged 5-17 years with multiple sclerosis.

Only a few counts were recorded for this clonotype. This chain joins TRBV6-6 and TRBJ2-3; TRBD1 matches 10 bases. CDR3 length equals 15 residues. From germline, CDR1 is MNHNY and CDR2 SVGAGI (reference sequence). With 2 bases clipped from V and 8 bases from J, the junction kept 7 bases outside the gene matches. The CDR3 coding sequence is TGTGCCAGCAGTTACCCGGACAGGGGGTCGGGTACGCAGTATTTT. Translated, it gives CASSYPDRGSGTQYF.

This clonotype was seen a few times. CDR3 sequence (DNA): TGCAGCGTTGAAGGGGGGGCCGCCGACAATGAGCAGTTCTTC. Its protein product is CSVEGGAADNEQFF. The genes are TRBV29-1 and TRBJ2-1, with D possibly called TRBD1 or TRBD2 (6 bases each). The V end lost 1 base, the J end lost 5 bases, and 12 bases lay between the germline ends. The CDR3 extends over 14 amino acids. CDR1 and CDR2 (germline): SQVTM, ANQGSEA.

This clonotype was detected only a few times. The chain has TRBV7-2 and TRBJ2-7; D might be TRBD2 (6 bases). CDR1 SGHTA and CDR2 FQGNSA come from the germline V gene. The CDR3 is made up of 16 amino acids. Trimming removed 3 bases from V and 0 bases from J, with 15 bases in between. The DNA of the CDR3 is TGTGCCAGCAGCTTCTCCACCGGGACTGGCTCCTACGAGCAGTACTTC. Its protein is CASSFSTGTGSYEQYF.

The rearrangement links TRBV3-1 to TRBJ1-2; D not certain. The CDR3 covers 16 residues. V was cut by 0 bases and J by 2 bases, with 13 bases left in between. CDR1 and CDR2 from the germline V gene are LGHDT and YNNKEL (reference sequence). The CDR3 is CASSQDLVRGNYGYTF. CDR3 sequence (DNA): TGTGCCAGCAGCCAAGATCTGGTCAGAGGGAACTATGGCTACACCTTC.

The CDR3 loop is CASSIEGGSSQETQYF. Written as DNA, the CDR3 is TGTGCCAGCTCCATTGAGGGGGGGTCGAGCCAAGAGACCCAGTACTTC. The chain uses TRBV7-9 and TRBJ2-5; D is possibly TRBD2 (7 bases). The CDR3 sequence is 16 residues long. Germline values: CDR1 SEHNR, CDR2 FQNEAQ (reference sequence). The germline V and J ends were trimmed by 8 bases and 1 base, with 20 bases remaining between them.

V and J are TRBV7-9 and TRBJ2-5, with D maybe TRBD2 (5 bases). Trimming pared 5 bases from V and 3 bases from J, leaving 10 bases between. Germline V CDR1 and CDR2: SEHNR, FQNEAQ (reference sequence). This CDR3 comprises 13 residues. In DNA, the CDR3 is TGTGCCAGCAGCCCCAAACTAGAAGAGACCCAGTACTTC. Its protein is CASSPKLEETQYF.

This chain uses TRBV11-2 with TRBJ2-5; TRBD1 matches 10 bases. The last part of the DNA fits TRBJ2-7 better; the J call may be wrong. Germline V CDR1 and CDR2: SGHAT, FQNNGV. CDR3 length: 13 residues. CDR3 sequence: CASSLRTGGEQYF. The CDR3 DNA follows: TGTGCCAGCAGCTTAAGGACAGGGGGCGAGCAGTACTTC.

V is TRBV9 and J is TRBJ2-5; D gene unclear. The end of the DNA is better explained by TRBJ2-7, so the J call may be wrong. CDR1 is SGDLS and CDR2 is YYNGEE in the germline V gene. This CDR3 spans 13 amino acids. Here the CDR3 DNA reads TGTGCCAGCAGCTCCCATGAGAGCGCCGAGCAGTACTTC. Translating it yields CASSSHESAEQYF.

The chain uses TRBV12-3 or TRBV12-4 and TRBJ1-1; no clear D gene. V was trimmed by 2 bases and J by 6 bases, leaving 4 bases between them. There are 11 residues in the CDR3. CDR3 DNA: TGTGCCAGCAGTTTAACAGCTGAAGCTTTCTTT. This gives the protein CASSLTAEAFF.

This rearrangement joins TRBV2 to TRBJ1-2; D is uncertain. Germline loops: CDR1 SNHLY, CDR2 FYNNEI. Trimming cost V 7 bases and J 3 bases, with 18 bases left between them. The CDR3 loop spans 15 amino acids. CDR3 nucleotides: TGTGCCAGCAACCCCGAGGGAGGAGTATACTATGGCTACACCTTC. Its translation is CASNPEGGVYYGYTF.

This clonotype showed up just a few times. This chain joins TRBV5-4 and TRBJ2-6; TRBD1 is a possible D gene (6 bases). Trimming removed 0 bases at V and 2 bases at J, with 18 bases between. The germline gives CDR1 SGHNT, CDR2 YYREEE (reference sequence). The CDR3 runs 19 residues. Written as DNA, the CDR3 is TGTGCCAGCAGCTTGGATCATGGGCTGGGGGACACTGGGGCCAACGTCCTGACTTTC. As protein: CASSLDHGLGDTGANVLTF.

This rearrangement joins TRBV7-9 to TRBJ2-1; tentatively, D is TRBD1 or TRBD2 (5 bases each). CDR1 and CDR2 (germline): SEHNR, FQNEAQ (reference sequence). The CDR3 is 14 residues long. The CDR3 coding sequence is TGTGCATCGGAACGGGGCGATTCCTACAATGAGCAGTTCTTC. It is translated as CASERGDSYNEQFF.

CDR3 coding DNA: TGCAGCGTCGATGGGCTTAGCACAGATACGCAGTATTTT. Translation gives CSVDGLSTDTQYF. The chain carries TRBV29-1 and TRBJ2-3, with no clear D. In germline, CDR1 is SQVTM, CDR2 ANQGSEA. V lost 6 bases, J lost 0 bases, and 10 bases lay in between. The CDR3 is 13 amino acids.

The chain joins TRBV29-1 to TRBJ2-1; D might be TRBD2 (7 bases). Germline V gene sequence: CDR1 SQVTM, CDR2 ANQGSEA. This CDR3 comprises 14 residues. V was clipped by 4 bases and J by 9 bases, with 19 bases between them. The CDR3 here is CSVGGAGVSIEQFF. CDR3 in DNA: TGCAGCGTTGGGGGGGCGGGAGTGAGTATTGAGCAGTTCTTC.

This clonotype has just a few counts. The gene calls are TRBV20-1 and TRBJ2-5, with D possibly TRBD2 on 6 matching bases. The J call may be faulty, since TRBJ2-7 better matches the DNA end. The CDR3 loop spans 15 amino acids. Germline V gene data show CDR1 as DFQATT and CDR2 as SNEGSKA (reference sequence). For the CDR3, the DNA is TGCAGTGCTAGAGACGGGCGCGGGGTATTATACGAGCAGTACTTC. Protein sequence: CSARDGRGVLYEQYF.

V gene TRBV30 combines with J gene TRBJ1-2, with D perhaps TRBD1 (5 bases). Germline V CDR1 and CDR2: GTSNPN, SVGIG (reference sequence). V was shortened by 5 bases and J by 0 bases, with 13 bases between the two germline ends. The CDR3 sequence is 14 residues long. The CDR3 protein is CAWELGAANYGYTF. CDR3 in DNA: TGTGCCTGGGAACTCGGGGCTGCTAACTATGGCTACACCTTC.

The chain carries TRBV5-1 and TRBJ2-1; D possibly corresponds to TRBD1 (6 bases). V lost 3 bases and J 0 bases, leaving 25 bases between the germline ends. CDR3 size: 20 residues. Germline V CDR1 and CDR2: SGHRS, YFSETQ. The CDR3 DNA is TGCGCCAGCAGCTCACAGGGTTTGATTAACGGGATTCGCTCCTACAATGAGCAGTTCTTC. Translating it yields CASSSQGLINGIRSYNEQFF. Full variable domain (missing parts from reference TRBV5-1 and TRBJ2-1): KAGVTQTPRYLIKTRGQQVTLSCSPISGHRSVSWYQQTPGQGLQFLFEYFSETQRNKGNFPGRFSGRQFSNSRSEMNVSTLELGDSALYLCASSSQGLINGIRSYNEQFFGPGTRLTVL.

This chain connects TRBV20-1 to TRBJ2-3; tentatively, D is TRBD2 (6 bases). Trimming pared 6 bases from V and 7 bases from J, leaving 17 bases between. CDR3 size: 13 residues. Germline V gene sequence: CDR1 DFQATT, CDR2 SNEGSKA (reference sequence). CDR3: CSAHKGGRNTQYF. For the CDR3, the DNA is TGCAGTGCCCACAAGGGAGGTAGGAATACGCAGTATTTT.

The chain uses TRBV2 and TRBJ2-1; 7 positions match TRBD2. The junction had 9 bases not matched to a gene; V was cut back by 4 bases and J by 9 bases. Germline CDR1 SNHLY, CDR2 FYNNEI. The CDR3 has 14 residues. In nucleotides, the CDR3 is TGTGCCAGCAGTGTAGCGGGTTCCTTAGGTGAGCAGTTCTTC. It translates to CASSVAGSLGEQFF.

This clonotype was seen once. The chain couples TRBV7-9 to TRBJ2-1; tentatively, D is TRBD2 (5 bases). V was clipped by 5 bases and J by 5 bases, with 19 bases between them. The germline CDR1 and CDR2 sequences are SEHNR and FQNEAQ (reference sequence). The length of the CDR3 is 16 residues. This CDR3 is CASSPVDRPRDNEQFF. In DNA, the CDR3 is TGTGCCAGCAGCCCGGTCGACCGGCCGAGGGACAATGAGCAGTTCTTC.

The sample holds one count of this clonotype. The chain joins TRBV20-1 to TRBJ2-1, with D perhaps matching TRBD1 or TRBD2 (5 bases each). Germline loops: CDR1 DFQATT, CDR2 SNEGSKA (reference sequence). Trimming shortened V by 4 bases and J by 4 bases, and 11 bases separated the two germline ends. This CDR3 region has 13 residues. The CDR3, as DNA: TGCAGTGCTACCGGGGCGAGGTACAATGAGCAGTTCTTC. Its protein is CSATGARYNEQFF.

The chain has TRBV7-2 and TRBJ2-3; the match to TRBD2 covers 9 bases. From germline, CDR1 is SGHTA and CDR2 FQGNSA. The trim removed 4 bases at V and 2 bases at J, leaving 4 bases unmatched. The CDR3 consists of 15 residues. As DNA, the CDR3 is TGTGCCAGCAGCTATAGCGGGAGTCCCACAGATACGCAGTATTTT. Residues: CASSYSGSPTDTQYF.

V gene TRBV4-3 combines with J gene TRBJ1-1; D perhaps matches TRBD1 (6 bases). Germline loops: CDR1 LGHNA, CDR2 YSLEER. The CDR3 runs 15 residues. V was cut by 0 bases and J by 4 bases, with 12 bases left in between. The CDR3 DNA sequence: TGCGCCAGCAGCCAAGACAGGGGCTACAGCACTGAAGCTTTCTTT. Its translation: CASSQDRGYSTEAFF.

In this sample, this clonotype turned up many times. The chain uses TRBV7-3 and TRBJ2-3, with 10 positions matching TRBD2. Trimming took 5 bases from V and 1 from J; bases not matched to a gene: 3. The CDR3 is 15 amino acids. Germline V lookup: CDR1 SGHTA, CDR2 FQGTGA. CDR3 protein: CASSPGTSGTDTQYF. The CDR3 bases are TGTGCCAGCAGCCCCGGGACTAGCGGCACAGATACGCAGTATTTT.

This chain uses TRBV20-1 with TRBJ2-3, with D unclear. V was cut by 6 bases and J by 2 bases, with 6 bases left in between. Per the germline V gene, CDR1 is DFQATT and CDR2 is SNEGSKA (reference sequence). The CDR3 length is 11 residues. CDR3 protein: CSAGLTDTQYF. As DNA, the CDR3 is TGCAGTGCCGGGCTCACAGATACGCAGTATTTT.

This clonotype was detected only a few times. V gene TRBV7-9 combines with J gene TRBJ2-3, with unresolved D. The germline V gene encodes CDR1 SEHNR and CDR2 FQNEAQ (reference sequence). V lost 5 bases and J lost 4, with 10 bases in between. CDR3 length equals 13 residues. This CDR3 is CASSPPYPDTQYF. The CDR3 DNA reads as TGTGCCAGCAGCCCCCCCTACCCAGATACGCAGTATTTT.

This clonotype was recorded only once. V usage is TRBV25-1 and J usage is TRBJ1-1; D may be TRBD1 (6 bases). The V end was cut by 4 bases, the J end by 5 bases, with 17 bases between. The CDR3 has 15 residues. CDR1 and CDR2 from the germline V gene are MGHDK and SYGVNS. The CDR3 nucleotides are TGTGCCAGCAGTGCTCCTAAGGGGGGACGGACTGAAGCTTTCTTT. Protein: CASSAPKGGRTEAFF.

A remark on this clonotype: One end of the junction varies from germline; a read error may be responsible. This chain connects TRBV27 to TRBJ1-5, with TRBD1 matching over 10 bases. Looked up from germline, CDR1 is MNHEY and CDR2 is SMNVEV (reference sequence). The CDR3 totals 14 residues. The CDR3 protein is CASATGGPSQPQHF. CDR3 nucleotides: TGTGCCAGCGCGACAGGGGGCCCGAGTCAGCCTCAGCATTTT.

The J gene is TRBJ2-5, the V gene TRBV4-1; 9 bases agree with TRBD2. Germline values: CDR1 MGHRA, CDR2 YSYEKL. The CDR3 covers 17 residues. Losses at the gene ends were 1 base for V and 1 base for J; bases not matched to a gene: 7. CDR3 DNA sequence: TGCGCCAGCAGCCAAGGGCGGGAGGGCCCTCCCCAAGAGACCCAGTACTTC. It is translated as CASSQGREGPPQETQYF.

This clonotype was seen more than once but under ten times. CDR3 amino acids: CASSPSEGGEAQYF. The CDR3 region has the DNA TGTGCCAGCAGTCCATCAGAGGGCGGGGAGGCCCAGTACTTC. The genes are TRBV12-3 or TRBV12-4 and TRBJ2-5; perhaps TRBD2 as D (6 bases). V was clipped by 5 bases and J by 9 bases, with 19 bases between them. There are 14 residues in the CDR3.

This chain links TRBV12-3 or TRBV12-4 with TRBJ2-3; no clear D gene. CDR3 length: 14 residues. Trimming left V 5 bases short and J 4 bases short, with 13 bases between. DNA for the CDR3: TGTGCCAGCAGTCCCACAGTGAGAGCAGATACGCAGTATTTT. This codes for CASSPTVRADTQYF.

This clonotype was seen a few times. CDR3 amino acids: CASSLAPQGLAGGPRTDTQYF. CDR3 coding DNA: TGTGCCAGCAGCTTAGCTCCCCAGGGGCTAGCGGGAGGGCCGCGCACAGATACGCAGTATTTT. The rearrangement uses TRBV7-6 and TRBJ2-3; 12 positions agree with TRBD2. The CDR3 has 21 amino acids. Germline CDR1 SGHVS, CDR2 FNYEAQ. After removal of 0 bases from V and 1 base from J, the junction contained 14 bases not matched to a gene.